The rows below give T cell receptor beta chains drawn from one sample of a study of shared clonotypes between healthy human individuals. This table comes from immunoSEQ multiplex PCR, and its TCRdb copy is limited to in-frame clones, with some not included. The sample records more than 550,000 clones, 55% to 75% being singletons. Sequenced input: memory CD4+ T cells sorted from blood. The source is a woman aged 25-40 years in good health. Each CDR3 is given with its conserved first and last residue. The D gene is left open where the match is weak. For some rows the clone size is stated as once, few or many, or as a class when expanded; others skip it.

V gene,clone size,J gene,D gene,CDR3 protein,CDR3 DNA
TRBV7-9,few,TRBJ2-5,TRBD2,CASRLSSGSETQYF,TGTGCCAGCCGACTCTCTAGCGGGAGTGAGACCCAGTACTTC
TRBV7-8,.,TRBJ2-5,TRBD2,CASSLGAGDGETQYF,TGTGCCAGCAGCTTAGGGGCGGGAGACGGAGAGACCCAGTACTTC
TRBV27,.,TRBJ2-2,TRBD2,CAPRTSGSTVGGELFF,TGTGCCCCCCGGACTAGCGGGAGTACGGTGGGCGGGGAGCTGTTTTTT
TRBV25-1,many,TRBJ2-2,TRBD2,CASYAGETGELFF,TGTGCCAGCTACGCGGGAGAAACCGGGGAGCTGTTTTTT
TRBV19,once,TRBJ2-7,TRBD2,CASSMTGGRYEQYF,TGTGCCAGTAGTATGACGGGAGGCCGATACGAGCAGTACTTC
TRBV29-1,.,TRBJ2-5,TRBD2,CSVREGTNQETQYF,TGCAGCGTGAGAGAGGGGACTAATCAAGAGACCCAGTACTTC
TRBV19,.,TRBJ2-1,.,CASSIGAPCEQFF,TGTGCCAGTAGTATTGGGGCTCCCTGTGAGCAGTTCTTC
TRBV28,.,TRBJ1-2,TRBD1,CASSLRTGRGGYTF,TGTGCCAGCAGTCTAAGGACAGGGCGGGGTGGCTACACCTTC
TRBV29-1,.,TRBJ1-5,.,CSVSQAGGNQPQHF,TGCAGCGTTTCTCAAGCCGGGGGCAATCAGCCCCAGCATTTT
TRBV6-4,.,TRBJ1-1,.,CASSEGGLGGRGAFF,TGTGCCAGCAGTGAAGGGGGGCTCGGTGGCCGTGGAGCTTTCTTT
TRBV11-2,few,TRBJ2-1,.,CASSHERNEQFF,TGTGCCAGCAGCCATGAAAGAAATGAGCAGTTCTTC
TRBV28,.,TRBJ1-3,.,CASTRAGNTIYF,TGTGCCAGCACACGGGCTGGAAACACCATATATTTT
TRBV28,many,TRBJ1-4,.,CASSPNGGVALFF,TGTGCCAGCAGTCCCAACGGGGGGGTTGCACTGTTTTTT
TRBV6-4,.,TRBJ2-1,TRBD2,CASSDSQLAGVNEQFF,TGTGCCAGCAGTGACTCTCAACTAGCGGGGGTCAATGAGCAGTTCTTC
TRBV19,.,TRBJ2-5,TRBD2,CASSKRGVGSSQYF,TGTGCCAGTAGTAAGCGGGGGGTGGGGTCGTCCCAGTACTTC
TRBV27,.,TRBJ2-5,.,CASSQWDSPWETQYF,TGTGCCAGCAGCCAATGGGACTCCCCGTGGGAGACCCAGTACTTC
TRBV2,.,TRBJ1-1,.,CASSVRGFEAFF,TGTGCCAGCAGTGTGAGGGGGTTTGAAGCTTTCTTT
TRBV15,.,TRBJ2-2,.,CATSSGGNTGELFF,TGTGCCACCAGCAGTGGCGGAAACACCGGGGAGCTGTTTTTT
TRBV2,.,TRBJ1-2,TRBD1,CASSEGQGLDYGYTF,TGTGCCAGCAGTGAAGGACAGGGATTGGACTATGGCTACACCTTC
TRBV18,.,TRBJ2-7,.,CASSPRTSSGYEQYF,TGTGCCAGCTCACCAAGAACTAGCTCGGGCTACGAGCAGTACTTC
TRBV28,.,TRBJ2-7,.,CASSLGGALSEQYF,TGTGCCAGCAGTTTAGGGGGGGCGCTTAGCGAGCAGTACTTC
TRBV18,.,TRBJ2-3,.,CASSPYRADTQYF,TGTGCCAGCTCACCATATAGAGCAGATACGCAGTATTTT
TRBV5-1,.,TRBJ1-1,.,CASSFNRENTEAFF,TGCGCCAGCAGCTTTAACAGGGAAAACACTGAAGCTTTCTTT
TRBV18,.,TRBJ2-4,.,CASSPRGPLGVAKNIQYF,TGTGCCAGCTCACCACGGGGTCCCCTGGGAGTAGCCAAAAACATTCAGTACTTC
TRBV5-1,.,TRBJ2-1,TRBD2,CASSSLLSGRARSDYNEQFF,TGCGCCAGCAGCTCCCTCCTTAGCGGGAGGGCACGATCAGACTACAATGAGCAGTTCTTC
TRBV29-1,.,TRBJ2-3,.,CSVADDTQYF,TGCAGCGTTGCGGACGATACGCAGTATTTT
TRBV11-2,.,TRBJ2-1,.,CASTRYAPGEQFF,TGTGCCAGCACCCGATATGCCCCGGGTGAGCAGTTCTTC